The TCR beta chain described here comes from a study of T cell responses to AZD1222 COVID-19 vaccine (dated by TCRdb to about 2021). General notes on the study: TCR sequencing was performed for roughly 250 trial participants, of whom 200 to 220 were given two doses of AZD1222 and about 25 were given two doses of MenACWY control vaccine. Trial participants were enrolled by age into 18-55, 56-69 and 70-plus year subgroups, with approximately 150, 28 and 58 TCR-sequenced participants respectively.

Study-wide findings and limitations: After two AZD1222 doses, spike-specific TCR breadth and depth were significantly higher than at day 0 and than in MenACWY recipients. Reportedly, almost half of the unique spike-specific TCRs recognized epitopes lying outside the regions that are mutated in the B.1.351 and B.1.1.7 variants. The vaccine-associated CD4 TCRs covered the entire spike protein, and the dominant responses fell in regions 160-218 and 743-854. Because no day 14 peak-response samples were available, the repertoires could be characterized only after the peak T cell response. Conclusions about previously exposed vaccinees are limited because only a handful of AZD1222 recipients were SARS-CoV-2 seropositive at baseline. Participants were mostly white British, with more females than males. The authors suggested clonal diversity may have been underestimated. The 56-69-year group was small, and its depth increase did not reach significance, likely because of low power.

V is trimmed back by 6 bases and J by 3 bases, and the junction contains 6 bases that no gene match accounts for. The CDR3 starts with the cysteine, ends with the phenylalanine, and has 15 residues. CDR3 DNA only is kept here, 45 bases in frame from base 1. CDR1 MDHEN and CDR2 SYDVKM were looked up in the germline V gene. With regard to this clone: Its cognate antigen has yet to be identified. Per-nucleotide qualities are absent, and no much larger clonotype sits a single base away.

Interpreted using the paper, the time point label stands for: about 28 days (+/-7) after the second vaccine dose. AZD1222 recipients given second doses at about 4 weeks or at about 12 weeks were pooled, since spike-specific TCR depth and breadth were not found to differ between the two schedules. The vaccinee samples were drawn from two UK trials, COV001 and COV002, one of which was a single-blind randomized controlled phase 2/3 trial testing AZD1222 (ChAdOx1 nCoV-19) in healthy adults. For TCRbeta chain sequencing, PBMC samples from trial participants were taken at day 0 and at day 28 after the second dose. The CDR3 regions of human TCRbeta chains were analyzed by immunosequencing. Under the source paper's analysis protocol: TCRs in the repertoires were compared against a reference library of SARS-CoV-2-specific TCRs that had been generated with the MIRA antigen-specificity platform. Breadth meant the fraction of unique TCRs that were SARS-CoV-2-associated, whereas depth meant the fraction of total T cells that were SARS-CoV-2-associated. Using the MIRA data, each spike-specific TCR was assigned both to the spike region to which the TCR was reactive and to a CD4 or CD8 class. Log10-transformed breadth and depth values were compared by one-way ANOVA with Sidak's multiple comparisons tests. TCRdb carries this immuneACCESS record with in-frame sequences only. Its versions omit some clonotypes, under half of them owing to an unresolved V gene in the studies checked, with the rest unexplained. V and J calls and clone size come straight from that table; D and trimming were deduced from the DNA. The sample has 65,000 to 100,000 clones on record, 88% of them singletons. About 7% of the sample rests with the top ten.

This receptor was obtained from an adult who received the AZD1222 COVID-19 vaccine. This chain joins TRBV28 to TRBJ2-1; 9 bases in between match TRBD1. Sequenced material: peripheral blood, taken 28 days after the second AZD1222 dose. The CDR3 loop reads CASRGGQGYYNEQFF. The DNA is TGTGCCAGCAGGGGGGGACAGGGATACTACAATGAGCAGTTCTTC.